The 16 T cell receptor beta chains below all came from one sample that was sequenced in a study of breast tumors, draining lymph nodes, adjacent tissues. One entry per CDR3 protein results from TCRdb running MiXCR on the multiplex PCR reads. The sample yields tens of thousands of distinct CDR3 sequences, approximately 57% seen once. The sequencing input was breast tumor tissue. The source of these receptors is a female donor with breast cancer. Some clones in this sample may be carry-over from other donors' samples.

This clonotype was seen a single time. V usage is TRBV25-1 and J usage is TRBJ2-1, with TRBD2 identical over 9 bases. Looked up from germline, CDR1 is MGHDK and CDR2 is SYGVNS. This CDR3 is 14 amino acids long. The V segment lost 6 bases and the J segment 8 bases; nucleotides outside the gene matches: 8. CDR3 sequence reads: CASRGRTSVHEQFF. CDR3 in DNA: TGTGCCAGCAGGGGAAGGACTAGCGTACATGAGCAGTTCTTC.

The rearrangement joins TRBV20-1 to TRBJ2-5, with 8 bases fitting TRBD1. Germline assignment: CDR1 DFQATT and CDR2 SNEGSKA (reference sequence). The CDR3 extends over 11 amino acids. Trimming removed 8 bases from V and 5 bases from J; junction bases left unmatched: 4. The CDR3, as DNA: TGCAGTAAGACAGGGGAGGAGACCCAGTACTTC. Protein: CSKTGEETQYF.

The chain has TRBV28 and TRBJ1-5; D gene ambiguous. The CDR3 has 15 residues. V lost 2 bases and J lost 6, with 14 bases in between. Germline V gene data show CDR1 as MDHEN and CDR2 as SYDVKM. DNA for the CDR3: TGTGCCAGCAGTTTAGGGAAGGGCTATCGTCAGCCCCAGCATTTT. This encodes CASSLGKGYRQPQHF.

The V gene is TRBV12-3 or TRBV12-4, the J gene TRBJ1-2; 7 bases are shared with TRBD1. The CDR3 is 15 residues long. J lost 3 bases, V lost 5 bases, and 9 bases had no gene match. CDR3 coding DNA: TGTGCCAGCAGTCCGGGACAGAGTAGGCACTATGGCTACACCTTC. Translated, it gives CASSPGQSRHYGYTF.

The genes are TRBV6-6 and TRBJ1-3; possibly TRBD1 for D (5 bases). Germline values: CDR1 MNHNY, CDR2 SVGAGI (reference sequence). The CDR3 extends over 16 amino acids. Trimming cost V 2 bases and J 0 bases, with 11 bases left between them. The CDR3 sequence: CASSYQGRSSGNTIYF. The DNA for the CDR3 is TGTGCCAGCAGTTACCAGGGACGGAGCTCTGGAAACACCATATATTTT.

This clonotype was counted only a few times. The gene calls are TRBV15 and TRBJ2-3; TRBD2 agrees at 11 bases. Germline V gene sequence: CDR1 LNHNV, CDR2 YYDKDF (reference sequence). V was pared by 0 bases and J by 3 bases, with 8 bases of the junction left unmatched. CDR3 length: 18 amino acids. The CDR3 sequence: CATSRDRQASGRTDTQYF. As DNA, the CDR3 is TGTGCCACCAGCAGAGATCGTCAGGCTAGCGGGAGGACAGATACGCAGTATTTT.

The V call is TRBV7-2, the J call TRBJ1-6; possible D gene TRBD1, 5 bases. V was trimmed by 2 bases and J by 9 bases, leaving 14 bases between them. The CDR3 sequence is 15 residues long. The germline CDR1 and CDR2 sequences are SGHTA and FQGNSA. The CDR3 DNA reads TGTGCCAGCAGCTTATACCCTGGGGGAAGTTCACCCCTCCACTTT. Translation: CASSLYPGGSSPLHF.

In its sample, this clonotype was seen many times. The chain recombines TRBV7-9 with TRBJ1-4, with unresolved D. The V end was cut by 1 base, the J end by 6 bases, with 9 bases between. CDR1 SEHNR and CDR2 FQNEAQ come from the germline V gene (reference sequence). The length of the CDR3 is 14 residues. The CDR3 protein is CASSLVGTDEKLFF. The CDR3 region has the DNA TGTGCCAGCAGCTTAGTGGGTACCGATGAAAAACTGTTTTTT.

This chain uses TRBV19 with TRBJ2-2, with a possible D match to TRBD1 (5 bases). Germline V gene sequence: CDR1 LNHDA, CDR2 SQIVND (reference sequence). V lost 5 bases to trimming and J lost 0 bases, with 7 bases between them. The CDR3 contains 14 residues. This CDR3 is CASSAQANTGELFF. Here the CDR3 DNA reads TGTGCCAGTAGTGCACAGGCGAACACCGGGGAGCTGTTTTTT.

The gene calls are TRBV10-3 and TRBJ2-3; no reliable D call. Germline V gene lookup returns CDR1 ENHRY and CDR2 SYGVKD. There are 11 residues in the CDR3. Trimming removed 6 bases at V and 6 bases at J, with 7 bases between. The CDR3 is CAIRKGDTQYF. The CDR3 coding sequence is TGTGCCATCAGGAAGGGCGATACGCAGTATTTT.

Many counts were recorded for this clonotype. One junction end disagrees with the germline gene, perhaps due to a read error. The rearrangement joins TRBV7-8 to TRBJ1-2, with a possible D match to TRBD1 (6 bases). Per the germline V gene, CDR1 is SGHVS and CDR2 is FQNEAQ. The CDR3 is made up of 15 amino acids. The CDR3, as DNA: TGTGCCAGCAGCTTTGGGGGGGCGTCGGACTATGGCTACCCCTTC. Translating gives CASSFGGASDYGYPF.

This sequence joins TRBV6-4 and TRBJ2-6; D remains ambiguous. The germline V and J ends were trimmed by 0 bases and 0 bases, with 6 bases remaining between them. The germline gives CDR1 MRHNA, CDR2 SNTAGT. This CDR3 spans 16 amino acids. CDR3 amino acids: CASSDSAGSGANVLTF. CDR3 sequence (DNA): TGTGCCAGCAGTGACTCAGCAGGCTCTGGGGCCAACGTCCTGACTTTC.

This sequence joins TRBV20-1 and TRBJ1-6, with D possibly TRBD1 on 6 matching bases. V was trimmed by 3 bases and J by 6 bases, leaving 15 bases between them. This CDR3 region has 15 residues. Germline V CDR1 and CDR2: DFQATT, SNEGSKA (reference sequence). This CDR3 is CSASRQGGGNSPLHF. CDR3 coding DNA: TGCAGTGCTAGTCGTCAGGGAGGGGGTAATTCACCCCTCCACTTT.

This clonotype was seen many times. The chain recombines TRBV11-2 with TRBJ2-1; 10 positions match TRBD2. J gave up 7 bases and V 0 bases, and 3 bases lay outside the gene matches. This CDR3 region has 15 residues. Germline V gives CDR1 SGHAT, CDR2 FQNNGV. CDR3 in amino acids: CASSLEAGGPNEQFF. The CDR3, as DNA: TGTGCCAGCAGCTTAGAAGCGGGAGGGCCGAATGAGCAGTTCTTC.

This clonotype showed up just a few times. Given a much more abundant clone one base away, this may be a read error. The chain has TRBV11-2 and TRBJ2-7; TRBD2 is a possible D gene (5 bases). CDR1 SGHAT and CDR2 FQNNGV come from the germline V gene. This CDR3 is 12 amino acids long. The V and J ends lost 5 bases and 9 bases respectively, with 14 bases between them. This CDR3 reads CASSRQRNAQYF. The CDR3 DNA is TGTGCCAGCAGCCGGCAGCGGAACGCGCAGTACTTC.

This clonotype is labeled as medium-sized. This rearrangement joins TRBV20-1 to TRBJ1-1; 7 bases align to TRBD1. The CDR3 covers 14 residues. V lost 5 bases to trimming and J lost 1 base; unmatched junction nucleotides: 7. Per the germline V gene, CDR1 is DFQATT and CDR2 is SNEGSKA (reference sequence). This CDR3 reads CSAFPGTANTEAFF. The CDR3 bases are TGCAGTGCTTTCCCCGGGACAGCGAACACTGAAGCTTTCTTT.